The entry that follows covers one TCR beta chain sequence. Antigen: not known. This sample stems from a study of blood T cells in healthy people across ages. No fewer than 7 million PBMCs went into each sample. V gave up 4 bases and J gave up 0 bases, with 12 bases separating them. Germline values: CDR1 SGDLS, CDR2 YYNGEE. There are 15 residues in the CDR3. Combining a sample-barcoded 5' primer with a J-beta primer mix, a second PCR ran for roughly 7 to 11 cycles. TCRdb re-derived calls from the 5' RACE reads in MiXCR, one entry per CDR3 protein. The sample records fewer than 2,000,000 distinct CDR3 sequences, about 39% being singletons. Findings and limits, study-wide: Diversity estimates from one million T cells were considered underestimates. Leaving the PBMCs unsorted stopped any conclusive comparison of naive versus antigen-experienced cells. TCR beta diversity, measured per million T cells, fell in a roughly linear way with age.

The specimen sequenced was blood. The chain couples TRBV9 to TRBJ2-3, with TRBD1 as a possible D gene (5 bases). The sequence was collected from a human donor in good health. CDR3 protein: CASSPTDPSTDTQYF. DNA of the CDR3: TGTGCCAGCAGCCCGACAGACCCCAGCACAGATACGCAGTATTTT.